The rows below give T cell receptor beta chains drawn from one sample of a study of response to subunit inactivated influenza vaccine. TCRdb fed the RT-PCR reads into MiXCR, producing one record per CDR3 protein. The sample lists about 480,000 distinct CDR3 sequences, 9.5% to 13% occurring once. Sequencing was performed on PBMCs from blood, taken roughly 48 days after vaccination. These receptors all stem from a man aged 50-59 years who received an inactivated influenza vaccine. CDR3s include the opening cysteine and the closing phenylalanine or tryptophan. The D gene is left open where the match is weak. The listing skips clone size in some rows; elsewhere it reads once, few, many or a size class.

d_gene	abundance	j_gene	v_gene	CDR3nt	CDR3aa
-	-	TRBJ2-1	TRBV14	TGTGCCAGCAGCCAAGAAGCCCAGTTCAATGAGCAGTTCTTC	CASSQEAQFNEQFF
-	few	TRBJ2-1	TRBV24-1	TGTGCCACCAGTGATTCTAGGGAAAAGTTCTTC	CATSDSREKFF
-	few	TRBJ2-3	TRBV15	TGTGCCACCAGCAGAGATCGGTTCGGAGGCTTTCCTAGCACAGATACGCAGTATTTT	CATSRDRFGGFPSTDTQYF
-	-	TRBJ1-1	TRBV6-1	TGTGCCAGCCTACAGGGTGGTTGGACTGAAGCTTTCTTT	CASLQGGWTEAFF
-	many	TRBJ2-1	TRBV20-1	TGCAGTGCCGGAGGGGGGCATGAGCAGTTCTTC	CSAGGGHEQFF
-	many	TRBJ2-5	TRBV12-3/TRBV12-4	TGTGCCAGCAGTTTAGGACCGCGACCAGGGGGGGGTTCGACCCAGTACTTC	CASSLGPRPGGGSTQYF
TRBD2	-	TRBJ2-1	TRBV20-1	TGCAGTGCAACCCTACTAGCGGGGTTTTCGAATGAGCAGTTCTTC	CSATLLAGFSNEQFF
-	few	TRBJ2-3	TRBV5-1	TGCGCCAGCAGCTCGAACCAGGGTACCCTAGATACGCAGTATTTT	CASSSNQGTLDTQYF
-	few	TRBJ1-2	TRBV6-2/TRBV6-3	TGTGCCAGCAGTTACTCGAGTCCGACGGGCTACACCTTC	CASSYSSPTGYTF
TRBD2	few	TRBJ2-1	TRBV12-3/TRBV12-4	TGTGCCACGGCACAGACTAGCGGGAACAATGAGCAGTTCTTC	CATAQTSGNNEQFF
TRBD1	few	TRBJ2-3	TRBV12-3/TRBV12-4	TGTGCCAGCAGTGACCGGGACAGAACAGATACGCAGTATTTT	CASSDRDRTDTQYF
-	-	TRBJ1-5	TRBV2	TGTGCCAGCAATCAGGCAGGGGATGGGCCCCAGCATTTT	CASNQAGDGPQHF
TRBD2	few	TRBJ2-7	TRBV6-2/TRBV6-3	TGTGCCAGCAGTCGACCACCGGGACTAGTTTACGAGCAGTACTTC	CASSRPPGLVYEQYF
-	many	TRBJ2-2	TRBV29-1	TGCAGCGTTGAGTACAGGGGAGGGACCGGGGAGCTGTTTTTT	CSVEYRGGTGELFF
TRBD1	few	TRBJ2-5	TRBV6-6	TGTGCCAGCAGTGACAGGGTTGGGGAGACCCAGTACTTC	CASSDRVGETQYF
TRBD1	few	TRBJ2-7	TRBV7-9	TGTGTCAGCAGGGGGTCACGATCCTACGAGCAGTACTTC	CVSRGSRSYEQYF
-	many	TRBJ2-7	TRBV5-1	TGCGCCAGCAGTTCCCGCGTGAGAGTCTACGAGCAGTACTTC	CASSSRVRVYEQYF
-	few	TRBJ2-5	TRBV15	TGTGCCACCGAGAGGGGGTACCAAGAGACCCAGTACTTC	CATERGYQETQYF
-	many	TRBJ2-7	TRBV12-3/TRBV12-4	TGTGCCAGCAGCCCGGGACTGAACTACGAGCAGTACTTC	CASSPGLNYEQYF
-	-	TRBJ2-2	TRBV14	TGTGCCAGCAGCCGGCTGACAGGGAACACCGGGGAGCTGTTTTTT	CASSRLTGNTGELFF
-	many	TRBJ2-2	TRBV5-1	TGTGCCAGCAGCGGGACAGCGAACACCGGGGAGCTGTTTTTT	CASSGTANTGELFF
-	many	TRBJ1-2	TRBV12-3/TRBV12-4	TGTGCCAGCAGTTTGGGTGGGATTAGCTATGGCTACACCTTC	CASSLGGISYGYTF
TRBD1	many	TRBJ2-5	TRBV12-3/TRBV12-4	TGTGCCAGCAGTTGGACAGGGCCAAAGGAGACCCAGTACTTC	CASSWTGPKETQYF
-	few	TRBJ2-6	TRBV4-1	TGCGCCAGCAGCCAAGTTGTAATAGGGGTCCCCTCTGGGGCCAACGTCCTGACTTTC	CASSQVVIGVPSGANVLTF
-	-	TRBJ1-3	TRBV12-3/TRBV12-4	TGTGCCAGCGGCAGGGCTGGAAACACCATATATTTT	CASGRAGNTIYF
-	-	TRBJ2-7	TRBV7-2	TGTGCCAGCACCCTGGGGGGCGTTTACGAGCAGTACTTC	CASTLGGVYEQYF
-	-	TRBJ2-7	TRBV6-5	TGTGCCAGCAGTTACTCGGACAACTCCTACGAGCAGTACTTC	CASSYSDNSYEQYF
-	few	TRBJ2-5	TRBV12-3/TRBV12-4	TGTGCCAGCAGCTCCGGACTGACTCCACAAGAGACCCAGTACTTC	CASSSGLTPQETQYF
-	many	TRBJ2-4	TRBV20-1	TGCAGTGCTACGCCCAATTTATTAGCGGCCAAAAACATTCAGTACTTC	CSATPNLLAAKNIQYF
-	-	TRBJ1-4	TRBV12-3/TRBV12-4	TGTGCCAGCAGTTTAGGGCAAACGCTGTTTTTT	CASSLGQTLFF
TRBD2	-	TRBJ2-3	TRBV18	TGTGCCAGCTCAAAGGGACTAGCTCAGGATACGCAGTATTTT	CASSKGLAQDTQYF
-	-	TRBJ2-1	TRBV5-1	TGCGCCAGCAGCTTGAGACAGTATTACGATGAGCAGTTCTTC	CASSLRQYYDEQFF
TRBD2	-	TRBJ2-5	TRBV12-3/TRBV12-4	TGTGCCAGCAGAGTGGGGCTAGCGGAAGAGACCCAGTACTTC	CASRVGLAEETQYF
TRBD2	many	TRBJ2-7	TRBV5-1	TGCGCCAGCAGCTTGACTAGCGGGGCAACCTACGAGCAGTACTTC	CASSLTSGATYEQYF
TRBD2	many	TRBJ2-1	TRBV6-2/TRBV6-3	TGTGCCAGCAGCCCCCCGGGACTAGCGGGGGGAAGGAATGAGCAGTTCTTC	CASSPPGLAGGRNEQFF
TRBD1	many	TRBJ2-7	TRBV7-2	TGTGCCAGCAGCTCGGGACAGGGGAGCTCCTACGAGCAGTACTTC	CASSSGQGSSYEQYF
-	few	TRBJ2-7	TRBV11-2	TGTGCCAGCAGCTTAGATTGGGACGGCGAGCAGTACTTC	CASSLDWDGEQYF
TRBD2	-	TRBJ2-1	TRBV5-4	TGTGCCAGCAGCTCCCGACGGACTAGCGGGAAATTGGGATTGTTTGAGCAGTTCTTC	CASSSRRTSGKLGLFEQFF
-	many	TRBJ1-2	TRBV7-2	TGTGCCAGCAGCAACACAGGGTATGGCTACACCTTC	CASSNTGYGYTF
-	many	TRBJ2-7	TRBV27	TGTGCCAGCAGTTTGTGGGGGGCCGGGGAGCAGTACTTC	CASSLWGAGEQYF
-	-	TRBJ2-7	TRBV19	TGTGCCAGTAGTAGGGCCGCGGGACAGATCGCCTACGAGCAGTACTTC	CASSRAAGQIAYEQYF
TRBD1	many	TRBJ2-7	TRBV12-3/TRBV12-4	TGTGCCAGCAGTCAAACTCCCGGGACAGCCTACGAGCAGTACTTC	CASSQTPGTAYEQYF
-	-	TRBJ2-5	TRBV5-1	TGCGCCAGCAGCTTCCAGACATTCCAAGAGACCCAGTACTTC	CASSFQTFQETQYF
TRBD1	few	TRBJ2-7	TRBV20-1	TGCAGTGCTAGGCCCGCCGGACAGGGCTACGAGCAGTACTTC	CSARPAGQGYEQYF
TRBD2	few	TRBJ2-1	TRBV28	TGTGCCAGCAGCGCTTGGGCGGGGGGTCCCCCCTACAATGAGCAGTTCTTC	CASSAWAGGPPYNEQFF
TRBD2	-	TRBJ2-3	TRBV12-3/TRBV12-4	TGTGCCAGCAGTTCTAGCGGGGGGGCAGATACGCAGTATTTT	CASSSSGGADTQYF
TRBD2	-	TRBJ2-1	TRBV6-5	TGTGCCAGCAGTTTCTCCGGAATAGCGGGAGGGTACAATGAGCAGTTCTTC	CASSFSGIAGGYNEQFF
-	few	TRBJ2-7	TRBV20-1	TGCAGTGCTAGGCCCGGGGCGCGGGCTGACGAGCAGTACTTC	CSARPGARADEQYF
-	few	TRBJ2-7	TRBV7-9	TGTGCCTGGGGGGGGGCCTACTACGAGCAGTACTTC	CAWGGAYYEQYF
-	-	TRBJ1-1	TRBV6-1	TGTGCCAGCAGAAGGGACGGGACGAACACTGAAGCTTTCTTT	CASRRDGTNTEAFF
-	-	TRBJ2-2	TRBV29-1	TGCAGCGCCTGCAGGACGGGGGACACCGGGGAGCTGTTTTTT	CSACRTGDTGELFF
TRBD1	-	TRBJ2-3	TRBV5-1	TGCGCCAGCAGAAGAGGGCAGGGGGCCGCAGATACGCAGTATTTT	CASRRGQGAADTQYF
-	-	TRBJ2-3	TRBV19	TGTGCCAGTAGTATAAAAAGGCGGACAGGCACAGATACGCAGTATTTT	CASSIKRRTGTDTQYF
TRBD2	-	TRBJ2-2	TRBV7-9	TGTGCCAGCAGCTCCGGACTAGCGGGAGATTTCTCGACCGGGGAGCTGTTTTTT	CASSSGLAGDFSTGELFF
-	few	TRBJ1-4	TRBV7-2	TGTGCCAGCAGCTTATGGGGGGGCGGCAATGAAAAACTGTTTTTT	CASSLWGGGNEKLFF
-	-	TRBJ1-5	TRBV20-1	TGCAGTGCTAGGGACAGAACTTATCAGCCCCAGCATTTT	CSARDRTYQPQHF
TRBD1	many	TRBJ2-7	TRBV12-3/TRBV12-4	TGTGCCAGCGCCCCAGGACAGGGATTTTACGAGCAGTACTTC	CASAPGQGFYEQYF